Included here is one TCR beta chain sequence, with context. There were only healthy Caucasians among the donors. The source of the sample is a study of identical twins. Looked up from germline, CDR1 is SQVTM and CDR2 is ANQGSEA. The CDR3 runs to 14 residues. V was cut by 4 bases and J by 1 base, with 13 bases left in between. TCRdb re-called the 5' RACE reads through MiXCR, storing one row per CDR3 protein. The sample gives some 630,000 distinct CDR3 sequences, 7% to 7.5% of which show up once; roughly 1.6% is in the top ten. The data were also submitted as part of a second study, on yellow fever vaccine responses in identical twins.

This TCR derives from a woman younger than 35 in good health. J is TRBJ1-2 and V is TRBV29-1; TRBD1 is a possible D gene (6 bases). Sequenced input: PBMCs. This CDR3 reads CSVGTRGVNYGYTF. The DNA for the CDR3 is TGCAGCGTTGGAACGAGGGGGGTTAACTATGGCTACACCTTC.